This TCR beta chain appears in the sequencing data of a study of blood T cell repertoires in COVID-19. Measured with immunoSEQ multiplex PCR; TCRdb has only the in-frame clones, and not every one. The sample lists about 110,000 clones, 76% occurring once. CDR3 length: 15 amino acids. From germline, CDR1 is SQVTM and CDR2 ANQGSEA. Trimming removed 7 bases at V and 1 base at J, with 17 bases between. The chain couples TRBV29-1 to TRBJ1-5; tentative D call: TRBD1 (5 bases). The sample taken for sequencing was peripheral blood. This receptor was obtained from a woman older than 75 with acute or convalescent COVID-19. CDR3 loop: CSATQGGGSNQPQHF. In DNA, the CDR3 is TGCAGCGCAACCCAGGGCGGAGGGAGCAATCAGCCCCAGCATTTT.